The 25 T cell receptor beta chains below all came from one sample that was sequenced in a study of glioma-infiltrating T cells. The iRepertoire nested amplicon-rescue multiplex PCR amplified TCR alpha and beta CDR3s from RNA. TCRdb reanalysed the multiplex PCR reads using MiXCR and keeps one entry per CDR3 protein. Of approximately 400,000 distinct CDR3 sequences in the sample, roughly two fifths were seen once. Sequencing was done on a sample of glioma tissue, nonneoplastic brain tissue, or PBMCs (not recorded which). The receptors shown here come from a human donor with low-grade glioma or glioblastoma, undergoing nonglioma brain surgery, or in good health (not recorded which).

At least ten counts were recorded for this clonotype. This chain uses TRBV6-1 with TRBJ2-7; perhaps TRBD1 as D (6 bases). Trimming took 2 bases from V and 5 from J, leaving 13 bases between them. The CDR3 runs to 14 residues. In germline, CDR1 is MNHNS, CDR2 SASEGT. The CDR3 DNA is TGTGCCAGCAGTGAAATCCAGGGGTGGGACGAGCAGTACTTC. Its protein is CASSEIQGWDEQYF.

V gene TRBV4-1 combines with J gene TRBJ1-1; D not certain. CDR1 and CDR2 from the germline V gene are MGHRA and YSYEKL. The V end lost 5 bases, the J end lost 1 base, and 14 bases lay between the germline ends. The CDR3 runs to 15 residues. This CDR3 reads CASSNAFSRNTEAFF. CDR3 coding DNA: TGCGCCAGCAGCAATGCATTCAGTAGGAACACTGAAGCTTTCTTT.

This clonotype showed up many times. The chain uses TRBV15 and TRBJ1-6; 7 positions match TRBD1. The germline gives CDR1 LNHNV, CDR2 YYDKDF (reference sequence). This CDR3 spans 16 amino acids. V lost 4 bases and J lost 8; bases outside the gene matches: 11. Written as DNA, the CDR3 is TGTGCCACCAGCAAAGATGGAGGGGGCGTTTATTCACCCCTCCACTTT. The encoded protein is CATSKDGGGVYSPLHF.

The rearrangement uses TRBV28 and TRBJ2-3; TRBD2 matches 14 bases. This CDR3 region has 17 residues. The junction had 2 bases not matched to a gene; V was cut back by 2 bases and J by 1 base. Per germline, CDR1 MDHEN and CDR2 SYDVKM. CDR3 nucleotide sequence: TGTGCCAGCAGTTTAGAGGGACTAGCGGGAGGCACAGATACGCAGTATTTT. This sequence encodes CASSLEGLAGGTDTQYF.

A remark on this clonotype: It may be a read error: a sequence one base away is much more abundant. Here the CDR3 omits its conserved ending phenylalanine or tryptophan, so a read error is the likely source. DNA of the CDR3: TGTGCCAGCAGCATGGGGAGTGGGACGGCGAACACTGAAGCTTTCATT. It is translated as CASSMGSGTANTEAFI. V is TRBV7-2 and J is TRBJ1-1, with D perhaps matching TRBD1 (5 bases). CDR1 SGHTA and CDR2 FQGNSA come from the germline V gene. This CDR3 spans 16 amino acids. With 5 bases removed from V and 1 base from J, the gap between germline ends came to 17 bases.

This clonotype was seen repeatedly, ten times or more. This sequence joins TRBV27 and TRBJ1-5; TRBD1 aligns across 8 bases. The CDR3 sequence is 13 residues long. V shed 5 bases, J shed 7 bases, and the junction held 4 bases outside the gene matches. Germline V lookup: CDR1 MNHEY, CDR2 SMNVEV (reference sequence). The CDR3, as DNA: TGTGCCAGCAGTCCAGGGGGCGGGCAGCCCCAGCATTTT. Protein sequence: CASSPGGGQPQHF.

Worth noting for this clonotype: It may be a read error: a sequence one base away is much more abundant. V is TRBV6-1 and J is TRBJ2-1, with 12 bases aligning to TRBD2. Germline CDR1 reads MNHNS; CDR2 reads SASEGT. The CDR3 is 16 residues long. J lost 6 bases, V lost 5 bases, and 8 bases had no gene match. CDR3 residues: CASSTYTSGRSNEQFF. The DNA for the CDR3 is TGTGCCAGCAGTACGTACACTAGCGGGAGGTCCAATGAGCAGTTCTTC.

This clonotype was observed a handful of times. The CDR3 here is CASSPGRLPYGYTF. The CDR3 nucleotides are TGTGCCAGCTCACCTGGACGTTTGCCATATGGCTACACCTTC. V and J are TRBV18 and TRBJ1-2; no definite D call. V lost 3 bases, J lost 5 bases, and 13 bases lay in between. The CDR3 has 14 residues. CDR1 is KGHSH and CDR2 is LQKENI in the germline V gene.

With respect to this clonotype: At one of its ends the junction is not consistent with the germline gene, which may arise from a read error. CDR3 sequence reads: CASGFGGTNYGYTF. The CDR3 nucleotides are TGTGCCAGCGGTTTCGGGGGTACCAACTATGGCTACACCTTC. This chain uses TRBV28 with TRBJ1-2, with D tentatively TRBD1 (5 bases). Germline V gene data show CDR1 as MDHEN and CDR2 as SYDVKM. The CDR3 loop spans 14 amino acids.

The table lists this clonotype with a few counts. Sequence at one end of the junction differs from germline and may be a read error. The chain joins TRBV7-9 to TRBJ2-7; the D call may be TRBD1 or TRBD2 (5 bases each). Per germline, CDR1 SEHNR and CDR2 FQNEAQ (reference sequence). CDR3 length: 14 amino acids. This CDR3 is CANSHGTAPYEQYF. The CDR3 nucleotides read TGTGCCAACAGCCACGGGACGGCCCCCTACGAGCAGTACTTC.

V usage is TRBV27 and J usage is TRBJ2-5, with 8 bases lining up with TRBD2. Germline V gene sequence: CDR1 MNHEY, CDR2 SMNVEV (reference sequence). Losses at the gene ends were 9 bases for V and 4 bases for J; bases not matched to a gene: 13. CDR3 length: 15 amino acids. The CDR3 region has the DNA TGTGCCAGAGGTCGTCCGGGGGGGGGGCCAGAGACCCAGTACTTC. It translates to CARGRPGGGPETQYF.

Remarks on this clonotype: This sequence may be a read error, since a much larger clone differs from it by one base. J is TRBJ2-7 and V is TRBV28; 7 nucleotides match TRBD1. The germline CDR1 and CDR2 sequences are MDHEN and SYDVKM. The CDR3 is made up of 14 amino acids. Germline trimming cut 1 base from V and 7 bases from J; bases unmatched to any gene: 7. The CDR3 DNA reads TGTGCCAGCAGTTTATACAGGGGACGCCGGGAGCAGTACTTC. Translation: CASSLYRGRREQYF.

This clonotype was found many times. The chain combines TRBV28 with TRBJ2-7, with TRBD2 as a possible D gene (5 bases). V lost 6 bases and J 2 bases, leaving 11 bases between the germline ends. The CDR3 runs to 13 residues. CDR1 is MDHEN and CDR2 is SYDVKM in the germline V gene. In DNA, the CDR3 is TGTGCCAGCAGCACCGGACTTCCCTACGAGCAGTACTTC. Its translation is CASSTGLPYEQYF.

The chain combines TRBV27 with TRBJ1-1; possible D gene TRBD1, 6 bases. The CDR3 covers 15 residues. Germline-derived CDR1 and CDR2 are MNHEY and SMNVEV (reference sequence). V shed 5 bases and J shed 1 base, with 14 bases lying between them. The CDR3 DNA reads as TGTGCCAGCAGTCCGTACAGGGCCGAGAACACTGAAGCTTTCTTT. Translation gives CASSPYRAENTEAFF.

Points on this clonotype: Possible read error: a much larger clone is one base away. V usage is TRBV6-2 or TRBV6-3 and J usage is TRBJ1-3, with a weak D call TRBD1 (5 bases). V lost 8 bases, J lost 0 bases, and 11 bases lay in between. The germline V gene encodes CDR1 MNHEY and CDR2 SVGEGT. CDR3 length: 14 residues. The CDR3 coding sequence is TGTGCCAGCGGTAGGACAAGCTCTGGAAACACCATATATTTT. It codes for CASGRTSSGNTIYF.

V and J are TRBV19 and TRBJ2-7, with 8 bases lining up with TRBD2. The trim removed 3 bases at V and 2 bases at J, leaving 0 bases unmatched. Germline-derived CDR1 and CDR2 are LNHDA and SQIVND (reference sequence). CDR3 length equals 13 residues. The CDR3 DNA sequence: TGTGCCAGTAGTATGGGACTAGCCTACGAGCAGTACTTC. It codes for CASSMGLAYEQYF.

This chain links TRBV7-6 with TRBJ1-1, with D perhaps matching TRBD1 (6 bases). Trimming removed 5 bases from V and 1 base from J, with 11 bases in between. The CDR3 totals 14 residues. Germline assignment: CDR1 SGHVS and CDR2 FNYEAQ. CDR3 sequence (DNA): TGTGCCAGCAGCAAGGGACACTCGAACACTGAAGCTTTCTTT. As protein: CASSKGHSNTEAFF.

The chain couples TRBV20-1 to TRBJ2-3; the D is unclear. Germline V gene data show CDR1 as DFQATT and CDR2 as SNEGSKA (reference sequence). The CDR3 is 16 amino acids. The V end was cut by 2 bases, the J end by 3 bases, with 18 bases between. In DNA form, the CDR3 reads TGCAGTGCTAGAATAAATTCGGGCACCGGGACAGATACGCAGTATTTT. This encodes CSARINSGTGTDTQYF.

This sequence joins TRBV5-1 and TRBJ2-7; no definite D call. Germline V gene lookup returns CDR1 SGHRS and CDR2 YFSETQ. This CDR3 region has 14 residues. The germline V and J ends were trimmed by 4 bases and 2 bases, with 13 bases remaining between them. CDR3 in amino acids: CASSIGPGAYEQYF. CDR3 bases: TGCGCCAGCAGCATAGGGCCAGGAGCCTACGAGCAGTACTTC.

This sequence joins TRBV7-6 and TRBJ2-3, with D uncertain. Trimming removed 1 base at V and 0 bases at J, with 14 bases between. Germline lookup yields CDR1 SGHVS and CDR2 FNYEAQ. CDR3 length: 17 amino acids. DNA for the CDR3: TGTGCCAGCAGCTTAGGTTGGGCATACTCTAGCACAGATACGCAGTATTTT. Amino acids: CASSLGWAYSSTDTQYF.

This clonotype was counted at least ten times. The genes are TRBV27 and TRBJ2-7; 10 positions match TRBD1. CDR1 MNHEY and CDR2 SMNVEV come from the germline V gene (reference sequence). This CDR3 region has 14 residues. J was trimmed by 4 bases and V by 6 bases; bases with no gene match: 6. This CDR3 is CASRPGTGVYEQYF. CDR3 nucleotide sequence: TGTGCCAGCAGGCCCGGGACAGGGGTGTACGAGCAGTACTTC.

About this clonotype itself: One end of the junction fails to match germline, which may point to a read error. V usage is TRBV28 and J usage is TRBJ1-6, with D possibly being TRBD1 (5 bases). Germline CDR1 MDHEN, CDR2 SYDVKM. The CDR3 length is 15 residues. DNA of the CDR3: TGTGCCATCACACGGGACGTCGGCCGGAATTCACCCCCCCACTTT. This encodes CAITRDVGRNSPPHF.

This chain uses TRBV7-3 with TRBJ1-6, with D perhaps TRBD1 (5 bases). Germline CDR1 is SGHTA and CDR2 is FQGTGA. Between the trimmed V and J ends, which lost 3 bases and 7 bases, there was a span of 10 bases. This CDR3 spans 14 amino acids. In DNA form, the CDR3 reads TGTGCCAGCAGCTTCTGGGGCGGGAATTCACCCCTCCACTTT. It specifies CASSFWGGNSPLHF.

This clonotype was recorded a few times. V and J are TRBV15 and TRBJ2-2, with 9 bases matching TRBD1. Trimming removed 5 bases from V and 6 bases from J; junction bases left unmatched: 10. CDR1 LNHNV and CDR2 YYDKDF come from the germline V gene (reference sequence). CDR3 length: 16 amino acids. CDR3 loop: CATSDRDRAYSGELFF. The DNA of the CDR3 is TGTGCCACCAGCGACCGGGACAGGGCGTATTCCGGGGAGCTGTTTTTT.

In this sample, this clonotype turned up many times. The rearrangement uses TRBV25-1 and TRBJ2-4; the D is unclear. The CDR3 sequence is 15 residues long. V gave up 3 bases and J gave up 8 bases, with 17 bases separating them. Germline CDR1 MGHDK, CDR2 SYGVNS. CDR3 sequence reads: CASSDSRAGVDIQYF. The CDR3 DNA is TGTGCCAGCAGTGATTCCCGGGCTGGGGTGGACATTCAGTACTTC. Supplemented by reference TRBV25-1 and TRBJ2-4, the full variable domain reads EADIYQTPRYLVIGTGKKITLECSQTMGHDKMYWYQQDPGMELHLIHYSYGVNSTEKGDLSSESTVSRIRTEHFPLTLESARPSHTSQYLCASSDSRAGVDIQYFGAGTRLSVL.